This T cell receptor (beta chain) was sequenced during a study of identifying expanded T cells in peripheral blood. Study-wide results and limits: Across healthy donors, higher total template counts meant significantly greater approximately two-week count variance.

Concerning this clone: No antigen is known for it.

The assay was immunoSEQ multiplex PCR, and TCRdb's table has in-frame clones only and misses some. The table shows under 150,000 clones, with around 84% occurring only once. Sequencing was carried out using blood. This TCR was sampled from a person aged 18-69 years in good health.

CDR3 region: CASRWNDSPLHF. The CDR3 region has the DNA TGTGCCAGCAGGTGGAACGATTCACCCCTCCACTTT. The chain uses TRBV6-5 and TRBJ1-6, with D uncertain. V gave up 6 bases and J gave up 8 bases, with 8 bases separating them. The germline gives CDR1 MNHEY, CDR2 SVGAGI. The CDR3 is 12 amino acids.